The clone carrying this T cell receptor beta chain came up a few times. The antigen is not known. The data were obtained in a study of response to subunit inactivated influenza vaccine. Study-level findings and limits: Few new T cells, the authors suggested, are recruited by each seasonal influenza vaccination.

This CDR3 comprises 15 residues. In germline, CDR1 is SGHVS, CDR2 FQNEAQ. V gave up 2 bases and J gave up 5 bases, with 14 bases separating them. TCRdb itself ran the RT-PCR reads through MiXCR, one entry per CDR3 protein. Of around 520,000 distinct CDR3 sequences listed, 12% are singletons. The receptor comes from a man aged 45-65 years who received an inactivated influenza vaccine. The sequencing used PBMCs from blood, collected on the day of vaccination. The V call is TRBV7-8, the J call TRBJ2-3, with D possibly being TRBD1 (6 bases). The CDR3 region has the DNA TGTGCCAGCAGCTTAATTGGGGGCCGAGTAGATACGCAGTATTTT. Its translation is CASSLIGGRVDTQYF.